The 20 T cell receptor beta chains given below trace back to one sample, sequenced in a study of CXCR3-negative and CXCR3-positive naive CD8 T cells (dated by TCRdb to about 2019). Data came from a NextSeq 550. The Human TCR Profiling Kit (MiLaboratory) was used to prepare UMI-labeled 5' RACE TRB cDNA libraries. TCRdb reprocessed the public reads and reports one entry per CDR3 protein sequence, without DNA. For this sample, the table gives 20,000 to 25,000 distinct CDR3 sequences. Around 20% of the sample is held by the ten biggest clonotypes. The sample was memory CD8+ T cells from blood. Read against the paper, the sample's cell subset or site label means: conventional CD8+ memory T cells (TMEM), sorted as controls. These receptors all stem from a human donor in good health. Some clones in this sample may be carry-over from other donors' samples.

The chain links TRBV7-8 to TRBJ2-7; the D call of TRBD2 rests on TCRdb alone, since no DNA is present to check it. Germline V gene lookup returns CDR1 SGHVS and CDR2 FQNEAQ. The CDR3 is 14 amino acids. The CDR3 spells CASSSLGPSYEQYF.

The CDR3: CASSGSQGLAAPLHF. The J gene is TRBJ1-6, the V gene TRBV7-9; the D call from TCRdb, TRBD1, cannot be confirmed without DNA. The CDR3 sequence is 15 residues long. Germline values: CDR1 SEHNR, CDR2 FQNEAQ (reference sequence).

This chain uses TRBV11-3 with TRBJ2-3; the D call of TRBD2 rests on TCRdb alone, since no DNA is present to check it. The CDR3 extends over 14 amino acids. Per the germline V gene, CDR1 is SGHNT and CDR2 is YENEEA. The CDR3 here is CASSEGLRTDTQYF.

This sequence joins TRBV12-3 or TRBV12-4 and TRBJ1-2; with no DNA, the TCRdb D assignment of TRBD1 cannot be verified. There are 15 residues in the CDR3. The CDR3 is CASSPPPYDRYGYTF.

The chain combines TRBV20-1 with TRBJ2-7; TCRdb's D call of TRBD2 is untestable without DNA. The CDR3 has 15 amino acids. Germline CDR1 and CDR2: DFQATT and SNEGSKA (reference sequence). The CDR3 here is CSAPFPAGGLYEQYF.

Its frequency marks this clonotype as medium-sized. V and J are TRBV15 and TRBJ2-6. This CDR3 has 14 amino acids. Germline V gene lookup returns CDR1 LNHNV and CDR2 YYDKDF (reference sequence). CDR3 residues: CATSPLSGANVLTF. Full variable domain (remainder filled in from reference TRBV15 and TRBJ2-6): DAMVIQNPRYQVTQFGKPVTLSCSQTLNHNVMYWYQQKSSQAPKLLFHYYDKDFNNEADTPDNFQSRRPNTSFCFLDIRSPGLGDTAMYLCATSPLSGANVLTFGAGSRLTVL.

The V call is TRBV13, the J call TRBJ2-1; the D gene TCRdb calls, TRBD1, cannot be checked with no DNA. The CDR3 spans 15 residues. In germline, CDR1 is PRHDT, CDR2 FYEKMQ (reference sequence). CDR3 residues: CASSPNRGTRNEQFF.

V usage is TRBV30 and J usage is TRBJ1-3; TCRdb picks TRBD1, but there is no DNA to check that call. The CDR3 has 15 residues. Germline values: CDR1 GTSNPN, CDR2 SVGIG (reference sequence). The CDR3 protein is CAWWDRESSGNTIYF.

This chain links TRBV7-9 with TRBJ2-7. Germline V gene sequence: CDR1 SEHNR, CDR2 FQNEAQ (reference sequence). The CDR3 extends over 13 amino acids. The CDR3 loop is CASSLPESYEQYF.

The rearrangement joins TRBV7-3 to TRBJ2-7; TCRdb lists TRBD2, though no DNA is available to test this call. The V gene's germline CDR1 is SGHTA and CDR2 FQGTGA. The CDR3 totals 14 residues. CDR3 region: CASSSSGRAYEQYF. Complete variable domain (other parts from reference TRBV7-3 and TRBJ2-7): GAGVSQTPSNKVTEKGKYVELRCDPISGHTALYWYRQSLGQGPEFLIYFQGTGAADDSGLPNDRFFAVRPEGSVSTLKIQRTERGDSAVYLCASSSSGRAYEQYFGPGTRLTVT.

The CDR3 loop reads CSARDNSYNEQFF. This chain links TRBV20-1 with TRBJ2-1. This CDR3 region has 13 residues. Germline V gene lookup returns CDR1 DFQATT and CDR2 SNEGSKA (reference sequence).

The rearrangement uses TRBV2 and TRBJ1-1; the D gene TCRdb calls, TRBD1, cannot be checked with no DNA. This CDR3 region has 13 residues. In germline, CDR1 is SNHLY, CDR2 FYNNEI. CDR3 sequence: CASGTGTNTEAFF.

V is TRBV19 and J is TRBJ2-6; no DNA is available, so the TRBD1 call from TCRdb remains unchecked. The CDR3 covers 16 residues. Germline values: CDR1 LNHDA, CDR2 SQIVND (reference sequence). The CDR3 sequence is CASSIGEGSGANVLTF.

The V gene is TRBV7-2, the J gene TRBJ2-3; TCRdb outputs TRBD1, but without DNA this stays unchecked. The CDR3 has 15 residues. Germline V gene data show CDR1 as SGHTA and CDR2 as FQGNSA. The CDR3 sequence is CASTQWGSSTDTQYF.

Here the CDR3 reads CSVARRASGGTRGTDTQYF. V usage is TRBV29-1 and J usage is TRBJ2-3; TCRdb's D call, TRBD2, is unchecked because there is no DNA. Germline-derived CDR1 and CDR2 are SQVTM and ANQGSEA. The CDR3 runs to 19 residues.

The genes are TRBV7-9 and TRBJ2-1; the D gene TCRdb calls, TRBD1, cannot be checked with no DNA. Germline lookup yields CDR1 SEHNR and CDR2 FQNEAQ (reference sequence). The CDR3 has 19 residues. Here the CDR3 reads CASSSSNPQPGRGVNEQFF.

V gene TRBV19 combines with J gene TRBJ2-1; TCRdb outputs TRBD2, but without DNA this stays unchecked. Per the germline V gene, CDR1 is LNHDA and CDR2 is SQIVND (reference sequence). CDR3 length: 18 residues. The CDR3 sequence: CASSTLLTGVAGYNEQFF.

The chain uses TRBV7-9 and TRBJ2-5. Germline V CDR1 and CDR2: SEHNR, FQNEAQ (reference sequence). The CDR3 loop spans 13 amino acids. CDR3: CASSPVLGETQYF.

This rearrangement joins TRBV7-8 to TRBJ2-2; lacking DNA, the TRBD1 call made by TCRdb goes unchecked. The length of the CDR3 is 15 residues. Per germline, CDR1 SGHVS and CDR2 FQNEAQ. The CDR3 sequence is CASSMDSRLGGELFF. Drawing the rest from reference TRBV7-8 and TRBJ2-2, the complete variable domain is GAGVSQSPRYKVAKRGQDVALRCDPISGHVSLFWYQQALGQGPEFLTYFQNEAQLDKSGLPSDRFFAERPEGSVSTLKIQRTQQEDSAVYLCASSMDSRLGGELFFGEGSRLTVL.

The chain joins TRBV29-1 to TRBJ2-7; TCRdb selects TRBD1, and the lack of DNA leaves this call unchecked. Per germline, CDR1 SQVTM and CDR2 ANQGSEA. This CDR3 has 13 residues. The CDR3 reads CSVCWDNAYEQYF.